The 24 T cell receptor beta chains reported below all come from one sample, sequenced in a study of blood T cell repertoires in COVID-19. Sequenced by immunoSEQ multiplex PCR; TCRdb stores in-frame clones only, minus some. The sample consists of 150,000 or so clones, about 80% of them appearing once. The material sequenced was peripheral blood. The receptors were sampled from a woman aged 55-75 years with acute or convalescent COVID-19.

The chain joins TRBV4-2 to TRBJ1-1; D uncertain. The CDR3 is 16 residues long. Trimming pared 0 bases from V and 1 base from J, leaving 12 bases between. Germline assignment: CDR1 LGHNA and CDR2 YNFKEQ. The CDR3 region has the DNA TGTGCCAGCAGCCAAGAGAAAGCCAGACAGAACACTGAAGCTTTCTTT. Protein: CASSQEKARQNTEAFF.

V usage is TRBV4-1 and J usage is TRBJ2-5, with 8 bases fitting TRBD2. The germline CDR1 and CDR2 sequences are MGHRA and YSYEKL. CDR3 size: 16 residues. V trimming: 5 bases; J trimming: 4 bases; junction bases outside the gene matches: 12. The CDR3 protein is CASSEAGGPFGETQYF. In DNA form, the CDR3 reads TGCGCCAGCAGCGAGGCGGGGGGACCTTTTGGAGAGACCCAGTACTTC.

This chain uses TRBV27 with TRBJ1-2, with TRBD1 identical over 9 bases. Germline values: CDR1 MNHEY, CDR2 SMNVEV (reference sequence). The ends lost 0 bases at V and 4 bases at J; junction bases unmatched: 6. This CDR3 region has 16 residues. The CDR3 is CASSLSDRGPSYGYTF. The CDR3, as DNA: TGTGCCAGCAGTTTATCGGACAGGGGCCCAAGCTATGGCTACACCTTC.

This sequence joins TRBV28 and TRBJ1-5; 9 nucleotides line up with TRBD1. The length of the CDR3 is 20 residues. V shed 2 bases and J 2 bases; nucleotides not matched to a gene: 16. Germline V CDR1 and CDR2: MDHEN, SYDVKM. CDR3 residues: CASSLPRDRVSLSGNQPQHF. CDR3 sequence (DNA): TGTGCCAGCAGTTTACCCCGGGACAGGGTGTCCCTTAGCGGCAATCAGCCCCAGCATTTT.

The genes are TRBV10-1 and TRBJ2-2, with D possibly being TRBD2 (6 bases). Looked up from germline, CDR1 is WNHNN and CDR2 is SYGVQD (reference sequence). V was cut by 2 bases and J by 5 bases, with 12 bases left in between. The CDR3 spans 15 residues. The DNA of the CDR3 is TGCGCCAGCAGTGAGGCAGGGACTTGGACCGGGGAGCTGTTTTTT. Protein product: CASSEAGTWTGELFF.

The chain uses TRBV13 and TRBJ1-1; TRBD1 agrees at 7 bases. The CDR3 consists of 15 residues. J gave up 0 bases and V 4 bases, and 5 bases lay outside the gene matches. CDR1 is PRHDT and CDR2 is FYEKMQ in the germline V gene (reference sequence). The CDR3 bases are TGTGCCAGCAGCTACAACAGGGGAATGAACACTGAAGCTTTCTTT. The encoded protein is CASSYNRGMNTEAFF.

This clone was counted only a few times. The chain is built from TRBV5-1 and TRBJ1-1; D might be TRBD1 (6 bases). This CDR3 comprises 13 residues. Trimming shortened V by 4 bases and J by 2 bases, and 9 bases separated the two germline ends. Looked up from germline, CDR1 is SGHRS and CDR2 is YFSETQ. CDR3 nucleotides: TGCGCCAGCAGCCAGGACAGTAACACTGAAGCTTTCTTT. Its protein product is CASSQDSNTEAFF.

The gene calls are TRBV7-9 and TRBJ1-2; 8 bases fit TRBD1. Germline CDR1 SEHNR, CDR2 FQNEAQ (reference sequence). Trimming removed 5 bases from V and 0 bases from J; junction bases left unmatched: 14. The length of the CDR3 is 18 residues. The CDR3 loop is CASSADRGRTPSNYGYTF. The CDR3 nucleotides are TGTGCCAGCAGCGCAGACAGGGGCAGGACCCCATCTAACTATGGCTACACCTTC.

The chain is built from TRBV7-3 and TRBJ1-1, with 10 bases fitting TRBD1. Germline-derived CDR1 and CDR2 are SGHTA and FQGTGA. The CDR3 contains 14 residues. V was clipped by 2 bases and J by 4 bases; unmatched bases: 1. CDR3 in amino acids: CASSLWTGGTEAFF. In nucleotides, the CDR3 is TGTGCCAGCAGCTTATGGACAGGGGGCACTGAAGCTTTCTTT.

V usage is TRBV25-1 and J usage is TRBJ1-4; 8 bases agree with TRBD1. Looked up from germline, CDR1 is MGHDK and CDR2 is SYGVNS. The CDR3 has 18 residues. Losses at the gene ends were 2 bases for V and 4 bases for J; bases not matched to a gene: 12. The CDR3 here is CASSERGRWDRLNEKLFF. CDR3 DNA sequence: TGTGCCAGCAGTGAAAGAGGTAGATGGGACAGGCTTAATGAAAAACTGTTTTTT.

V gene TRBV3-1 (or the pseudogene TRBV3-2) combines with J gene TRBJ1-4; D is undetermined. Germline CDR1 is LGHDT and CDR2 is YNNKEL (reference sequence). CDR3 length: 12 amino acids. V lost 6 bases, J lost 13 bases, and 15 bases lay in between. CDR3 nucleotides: TGTGCCAGCAGTCCGGGCCCTCGGGGACTGTTTTTT. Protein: CASSPGPRGLFF.

The DNA of the CDR3 is TGCGCCAGCAGTGACAGGACAGGGAAAAACGAGCAGTACTTC. This codes for CASSDRTGKNEQYF. The chain is built from TRBV10-2 and TRBJ2-7; TRBD1 matches at 8 bases. The CDR3 loop spans 14 amino acids. The junction had 6 bases not matched to a gene; V was cut back by 3 bases and J by 5 bases. CDR1 and CDR2 from the germline V gene are WSHSY and SAAADI.

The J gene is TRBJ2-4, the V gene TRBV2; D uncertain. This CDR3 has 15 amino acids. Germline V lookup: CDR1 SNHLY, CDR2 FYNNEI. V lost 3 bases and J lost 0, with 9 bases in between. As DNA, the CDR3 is TGTGCCAGCAGTGAGGTCCAGTTAGCCAAAAACATTCAGTACTTC. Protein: CASSEVQLAKNIQYF.

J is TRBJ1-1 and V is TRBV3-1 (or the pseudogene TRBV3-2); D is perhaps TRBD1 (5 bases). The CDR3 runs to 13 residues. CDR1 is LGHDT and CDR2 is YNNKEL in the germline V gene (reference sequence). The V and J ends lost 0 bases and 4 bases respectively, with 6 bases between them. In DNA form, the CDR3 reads TGTGCCAGCAGCCAAGATACAGGCACTGAAGCTTTCTTT. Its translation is CASSQDTGTEAFF.

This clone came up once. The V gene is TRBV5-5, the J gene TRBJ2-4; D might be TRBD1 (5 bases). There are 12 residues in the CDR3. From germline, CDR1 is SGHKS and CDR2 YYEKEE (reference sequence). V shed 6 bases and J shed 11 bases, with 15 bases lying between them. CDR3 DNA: TGTGCCAGCACCCTTGGGGAAGGGGTTCAGTACTTC. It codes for CASTLGEGVQYF. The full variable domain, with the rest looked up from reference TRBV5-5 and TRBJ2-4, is DAGVTQSPTHLIKTRGQQVTLRCSPISGHKSVSWYQQVLGQGPQFIFQYYEKEERGRGNFPDRFSARQFPNYSSELNVNALLLGDSALYLCASTLGEGVQYFGAGTRLSVL.

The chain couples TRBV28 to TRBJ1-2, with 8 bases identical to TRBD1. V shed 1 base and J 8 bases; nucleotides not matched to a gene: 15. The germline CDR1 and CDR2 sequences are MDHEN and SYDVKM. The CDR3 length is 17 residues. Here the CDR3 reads CASSLSGRQGIGGGYTF. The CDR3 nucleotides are TGTGCCAGCAGTTTATCTGGGAGACAGGGGATAGGAGGGGGCTACACCTTC.

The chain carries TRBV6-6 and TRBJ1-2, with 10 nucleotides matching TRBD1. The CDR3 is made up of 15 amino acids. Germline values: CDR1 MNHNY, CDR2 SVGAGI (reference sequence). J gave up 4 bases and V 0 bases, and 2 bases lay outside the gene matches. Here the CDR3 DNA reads TGTGCCAGCAGTTACTCTCGGACAGGGGGCTATGGCTACACCTTC. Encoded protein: CASSYSRTGGYGYTF.

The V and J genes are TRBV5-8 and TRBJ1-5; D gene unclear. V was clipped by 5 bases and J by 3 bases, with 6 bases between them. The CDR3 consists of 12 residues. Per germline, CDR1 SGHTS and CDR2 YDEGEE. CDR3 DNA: TGTGCCAGCAGGGCTCTCAATCAGCCCCAGCATTTT. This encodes CASRALNQPQHF.

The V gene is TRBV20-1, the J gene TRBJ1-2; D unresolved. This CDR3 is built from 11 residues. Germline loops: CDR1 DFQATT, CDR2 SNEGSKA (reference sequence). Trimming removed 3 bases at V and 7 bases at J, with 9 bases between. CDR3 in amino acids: CSASRGGGYTF. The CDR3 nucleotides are TGCAGTGCTAGTCGCGGAGGTGGCTACACCTTC.

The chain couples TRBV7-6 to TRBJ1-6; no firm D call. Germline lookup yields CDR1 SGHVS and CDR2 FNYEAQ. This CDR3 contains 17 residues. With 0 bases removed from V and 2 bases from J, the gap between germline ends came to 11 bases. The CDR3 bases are TGTGCCAGCAGCTTAGCGGGAGAAGGAACCTATAATTCACCCCTCCACTTT. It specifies CASSLAGEGTYNSPLHF.

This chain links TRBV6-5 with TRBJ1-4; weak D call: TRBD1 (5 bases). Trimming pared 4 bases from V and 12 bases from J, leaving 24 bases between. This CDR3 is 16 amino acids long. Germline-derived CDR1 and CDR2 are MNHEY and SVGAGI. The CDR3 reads CASSSAVGTLQGELFF. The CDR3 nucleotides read TGTGCCAGCAGTTCCGCAGTAGGGACTCTACAAGGGGAACTGTTTTTT.

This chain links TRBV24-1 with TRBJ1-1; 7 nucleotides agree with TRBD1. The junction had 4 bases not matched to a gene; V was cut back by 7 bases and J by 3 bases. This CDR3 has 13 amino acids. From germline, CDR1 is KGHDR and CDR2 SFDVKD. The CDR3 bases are TGTGCCACCAGGTCAACAGGGGACACTGAAGCTTTCTTT. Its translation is CATRSTGDTEAFF.

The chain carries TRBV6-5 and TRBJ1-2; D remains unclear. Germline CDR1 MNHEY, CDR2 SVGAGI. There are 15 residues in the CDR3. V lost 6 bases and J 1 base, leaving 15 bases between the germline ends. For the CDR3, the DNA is TGTGCCAGCAGCCCGTCCGGGATTCTTAACTATGGCTACACCTTC. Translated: CASSPSGILNYGYTF.

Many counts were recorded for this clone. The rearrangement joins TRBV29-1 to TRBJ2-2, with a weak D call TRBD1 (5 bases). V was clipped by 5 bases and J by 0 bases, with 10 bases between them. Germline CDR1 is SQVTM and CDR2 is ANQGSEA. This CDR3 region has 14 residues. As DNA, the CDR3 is TGCAGCGTTCCGCAGGGTTCGAACACCGGGGAGCTGTTTTTT. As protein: CSVPQGSNTGELFF.